This T cell receptor (beta chain) was documented in a study of a mutant IDH1 vaccine in newly diagnosed glioma. In regard to this clone: Its antigen is currently unknown.

Time point in this sample: week 5, during vaccination. Vaccination used 300 ug of mutant IDH1 20-mer peptide per dose, with topical imiquimod. TCRdb's table, derived via immunoSEQ multiplex PCR, lists solely in-frame clones and lacks some. The table lists over 50,000 clones, around 89% of them singletons. Germline trimming cut 4 bases from V and 2 bases from J; bases unmatched to any gene: 2. Per the germline V gene, CDR1 is ENHRY and CDR2 is SYGVKD. The CDR3 loop spans 15 amino acids. The clonotype was recovered from a woman in her forties with glioma. The chain is built from TRBV10-3 and TRBJ2-2; 9 bases match TRBD2. The input for sequencing was PBMCs, taken from a glioma patient whose treatment included an IDH1 peptide vaccine. The CDR3 protein is CAISVSGGNTGELFF. The DNA of the CDR3 is TGTGCCATCAGTGTTAGCGGGGGAAACACCGGGGAGCTGTTTTTT.